These T cell receptor beta chains were read from a single sample in a study of T cells in Graves' hyperthyroidism and ophthalmopathy. Using its own MiXCR run on the multiplex PCR reads, TCRdb lists one record per CDR3 protein. The table records approximately 590,000 distinct CDR3 sequences, approximately 14% of them present only once. The sample comprised blood. The receptors here all came from a woman aged 25 to 39 with Graves' hyperthyroidism. CDR3s include the opening cysteine and the closing phenylalanine or tryptophan. The order of the fields is clone size, CDR3 length, J gene, D gene, V gene, CDR3 protein, CDR3 DNA. D genes are given only for firm matches. For some rows the clone size is stated as once, few or many, or as a class when expanded; others skip it.

many 16 TRBJ2-1 - TRBV7-2 CASSLGPGLSDNEQFF TGTGCCAGCAGCTTAGGCCCGGGCCTAAGCGACAATGAGCAGTTCTTC
many 14 TRBJ1-2 TRBD1 TRBV28 CASSTTGVNYGYTF TGTGCCAGCAGTACGACAGGGGTAAACTATGGCTACACCTTC
- 14 TRBJ2-2 TRBD1 TRBV29-1 CSAWTGGNTGELFF TGCAGCGCTTGGACAGGGGGCAACACCGGGGAGCTGTTTTTT
many 12 TRBJ2-1 - TRBV3-1 CASSQNIDEQFF TGTGCCAGCAGCCAGAACATTGATGAGCAGTTCTTC
few 15 TRBJ2-3 - TRBV18 CASSQGAPSTDTQYF TGTGCCAGCTCACAAGGGGCCCCTAGCACAGATACGCAGTATTTT
few 12 TRBJ1-6 - TRBV9 CASSAVGSPLHF TGTGCCAGCAGCGCGGTGGGTTCACCCCTCCACTTT
few 15 TRBJ1-6 TRBD1 TRBV24-1 CATSEEDRGRSPLHF TGTGCCACCAGTGAGGAGGACAGGGGAAGATCACCCCTCCACTTT
few 14 TRBJ2-1 - TRBV6-1 CASKAGASYNEQFF TGTGCCAGCAAGGCGGGGGCTTCCTACAATGAGCAGTTCTTC
many 18 TRBJ2-5 TRBD2 TRBV10-3 CAISEREGLAGVPETQYF TGTGCCATCAGTGAGCGTGAGGGACTAGCGGGAGTCCCAGAGACCCAGTACTTC
few 12 TRBJ2-3 - TRBV12-5 CASVAATDTQYF TGTGCTAGTGTAGCGGCGACAGATACGCAGTATTTT
many 14 TRBJ1-1 TRBD1 TRBV28 CASSWSGGLTEAFF TGTGCCAGCAGTTGGTCAGGGGGCTTGACTGAAGCTTTCTTT
many 17 TRBJ2-1 - TRBV20-1 CSASPATTFHTYNEQFF TGCAGTGCTTCACCAGCGACTACGTTCCACACCTACAATGAGCAGTTCTTC
- 11 TRBJ1-1 - TRBV12-3/TRBV12-4 CASSFDGGAFF TGTGCCAGCAGTTTTGATGGGGGAGCTTTCTTT
many 16 TRBJ2-7 TRBD1 TRBV28 CASSSPGQGRDYEQYF TGTGCCAGCAGTTCCCCGGGACAGGGAAGGGACTACGAGCAGTACTTC
- 16 TRBJ2-1 - TRBV6-5 CASSYSNRDWYNEQFF TGTGCCAGCAGTTACTCGAATCGGGACTGGTACAATGAGCAGTTCTTC
many 14 TRBJ2-7 - TRBV13 CASSLAGAFYEQYF TGTGCCAGCAGCTTAGCGGGGGCATTCTACGAGCAGTACTTC
few 15 TRBJ1-5 TRBD1 TRBV6-2/TRBV6-3 CASRADRGGDQPQHF TGTGCCAGCAGGGCGGACAGGGGGGGGGATCAGCCCCAGCATTTT
many 16 TRBJ1-1 - TRBV5-1 CASSLALASMNTEAFF TGCGCCAGCAGCTTGGCCCTCGCCAGCATGAACACTGAAGCTTTCTTT
- 16 TRBJ2-2 - TRBV10-3 CAISGPPAGSAGELFF TGTGCCATCAGTGGGCCCCCGGCAGGGAGCGCCGGGGAGCTGTTTTTT
- 12 TRBJ1-5 - TRBV27 CASSQLNQPQHF TGTGCCAGCAGTCAGCTTAATCAGCCCCAGCATTTT
- 15 TRBJ2-7 TRBD2 TRBV18 CASSPGLAVNYEQYF TGTGCCAGCTCACCGGGACTAGCGGTTAATTACGAGCAGTACTTC
many 13 TRBJ1-2 - TRBV4-2 CASSQDLGDGYTF TGTGCCAGCAGCCAAGATTTAGGGGATGGCTACACCTTC
many 13 TRBJ2-1 - TRBV12-3/TRBV12-4 CASSLGGPDEQFF TGTGCCAGCAGTTTGGGGGGGCCTGATGAGCAGTTCTTC
- 19 TRBJ1-6 TRBD1 TRBV27 CASSLGGQGIPSYNSPLHF TGTGCCAGCAGTTTAGGGGGACAGGGGATACCCTCCTATAATTCACCCCTCCACTTT
many 13 TRBJ2-1 - TRBV10-3 CAIKALADNEQFF TGTGCCATCAAGGCACTAGCCGACAATGAGCAGTTCTTC
few 19 TRBJ2-2 TRBD2 TRBV2 CASSEEGRAGLGNTGELFF TGTGCCAGCAGTGAAGAAGGGAGGGCGGGACTAGGGAACACCGGGGAGCTGTTTTTT
- 14 TRBJ1-1 - TRBV14 CASSQDRKQYEAFF TGTGCCAGCAGCCAAGATCGAAAACAGTACGAAGCTTTCTTT
many 15 TRBJ2-1 TRBD2 TRBV3-1 CASSRSSGRAFEQFF TGTGCCAGCAGCCGTTCCAGCGGGAGGGCCTTTGAGCAGTTCTTC
few 15 TRBJ1-3 - TRBV7-2 CASSLVRVSGNTIYF TGTGCCAGCAGCTTGGTTAGGGTCTCTGGAAACACCATATATTTT
many 18 TRBJ2-1 TRBD2 TRBV20-1 CSARDDEREGRSYNEQFF TGCAGTGCTAGAGATGATGAGCGGGAGGGCCGGTCCTACAATGAGCAGTTCTTC
many 16 TRBJ1-5 TRBD1 TRBV12-3/TRBV12-4 CASSLGINRGGQPQHF TGTGCCAGCAGTTTAGGGATAAACAGGGGCGGTCAGCCCCAGCATTTT
- 13 TRBJ2-7 - TRBV20-1 CSARDRVAYEQYF TGCAGTGCTAGAGACAGGGTAGCCTACGAGCAGTACTTC
- 17 TRBJ2-3 TRBD2 TRBV6-5 CASSYGSGRSSTDTQYF TGTGCCAGCAGTTACGGTAGCGGGAGGTCTAGCACAGATACGCAGTATTTT
few 15 TRBJ2-2 TRBD2 TRBV20-1 CSASGGRANTGELFF TGCAGTGCTAGTGGCGGGAGGGCGAACACCGGGGAGCTGTTTTTT
many 16 TRBJ1-1 - TRBV20-1 CSARDTARLMNTEAFF TGCAGTGCTAGAGATACCGCTCGACTTATGAACACTGAAGCTTTCTTT
many 20 TRBJ1-1 TRBD1 TRBV7-9 CASSSTVWARGPESNTEAFF TGTGCCAGCAGCTCTACTGTGTGGGCCAGGGGGCCGGAATCGAACACTGAAGCTTTCTTT
many 10 TRBJ2-1 - TRBV20-1 CSAREGEQFF TGCAGTGCTAGAGAGGGGGAGCAGTTCTTC
few 21 TRBJ2-1 TRBD2 TRBV12-5 CASGLVPLGLAGGPSYNEQFF TGTGCTAGTGGTTTGGTACCCCTGGGACTAGCGGGAGGGCCGTCCTACAATGAGCAGTTCTTC
many 16 TRBJ1-4 - TRBV6-1 CASSEGGDGPNEKLFF TGTGCCAGCAGTGAAGGGGGCGACGGGCCTAATGAAAAACTGTTTTTT